This T cell receptor (beta chain) was recorded in a study of T cells in Graves' hyperthyroidism and ophthalmopathy. This clonotype was counted between two and nine times. Diagnoses rested on clinical symptoms, serum thyroxine and TRAb, thyroid ultrasound and orbital computed tomography. The PBMCs were taken from about 9.7 ml of fresh peripheral blood. RNA transcripts gave rise to amplified TCR beta CDR3 regions. HTBI primers were the set used in a first-round RT-PCR of the TCR CDR3. TCRdb re-analysed the multiplex PCR reads in MiXCR, keeping a single row per CDR3 protein. This sample yields some 580,000 distinct CDR3 sequences, of which about a sixth are seen a single time; roughly 3.4% belongs to the top ten. CDR1 KGHSH and CDR2 LQKENI come from the germline V gene. V was shortened by 3 bases and J by 6 bases, with 11 bases between the two germline ends. CDR3 length: 13 residues.

Sequenced sample: blood. The chain employs TRBV18 and TRBJ1-2; D not resolved. The TCR comes from a woman aged 35 to 49 with Graves' ophthalmopathy. CDR3 region: CASSPGQADGYTF. Written as DNA, the CDR3 is TGTGCCAGCTCACCGGGCCAGGCGGATGGCTACACCTTC.